Shown below are 5 T cell receptor beta chains from a single sample sequenced in a study of cytomegalovirus exposure and HLA in healthy donors. 13 Jbeta primers and 60 Vbeta primers were used for the PCR. Measured with immunoSEQ multiplex PCR; TCRdb has only the in-frame clones, and not every one. Of around 200,000 clones in the sample, approximately 80% were seen once. Sequenced sample: PBMCs. The receptors stem from a woman aged 45-65 years in good health and CMV-seropositive.

The chain has TRBV9 and TRBJ2-1, with TRBD2 matching 12 bases. In germline, CDR1 is SGDLS, CDR2 YYNGEE. CDR3 length equals 19 residues. V dropped 4 bases and J dropped 1; count of bases not matched to a gene: 12. The DNA of the CDR3 is TGTGCCAGCAGCCTTACTACGACTAGCGGGGGATATTCCTACAATGAGCAGTTCTTC. It specifies CASSLTTTSGGYSYNEQFF.

This chain links TRBV18 with TRBJ1-1; 8 bases map to TRBD1. CDR1 and CDR2 from the germline V gene are KGHSH and LQKENI. The V gene end was trimmed by 4 bases and the J gene end by 7 bases; junction bases not matched to a gene: 11. The length of the CDR3 is 15 residues. CDR3 protein: CASSLTLGQADEAFF. The CDR3 DNA follows: TGTGCCAGCTCACTGACCCTGGGACAGGCCGATGAAGCTTTCTTT.

This CDR3 reads CAWSPRGDYGYTF. Here the CDR3 DNA reads TGTGCCTGGAGTCCCAGGGGGGACTATGGCTACACCTTC. The V gene is TRBV30, the J gene TRBJ1-2; 7 positions match TRBD1. Germline CDR1 is GTSNPN and CDR2 is SVGIG (reference sequence). The V gene end was trimmed by 2 bases and the J gene end by 3 bases; junction bases not matched to a gene: 3. There are 13 residues in the CDR3.

The chain has TRBV12-5 and TRBJ1-1, with D perhaps TRBD1 (5 bases). This CDR3 is built from 18 residues. CDR1 is LGHNT, CDR2 FRNRAP, per germline. Between the trimmed V and J ends, which lost 0 bases and 0 bases, there was a span of 17 bases. The CDR3 loop reads CASGLVYRGLLMNTEAFF. Written as DNA, the CDR3 is TGTGCTAGTGGTTTGGTATATCGGGGACTTCTTATGAACACTGAAGCTTTCTTT.

This clone was counted a few times. The CDR3 spells CASSHLGTGYNEQFF. Written as DNA, the CDR3 is TGTGCCAGCAGCCATCTCGGGACAGGTTACAATGAGCAGTTCTTC. The rearrangement links TRBV5-8 to TRBJ2-1; 8 bases line up with TRBD1. J gave up 4 bases and V 4 bases, and 7 bases lay outside the gene matches. Germline V lookup: CDR1 SGHTS, CDR2 YDEGEE. There are 15 residues in the CDR3. The variable domain in full, with the rest retrieved from reference TRBV5-8 and TRBJ2-1, is EAGVTQSPTHLIKTRGQQATLRCSPISGHTSVYWYQQALGLGLQFLLWYDEGEERNRGNFPPRFSGRQFPNYSSELNVNALELEDSALYLCASSHLGTGYNEQFFGPGTRLTVL.